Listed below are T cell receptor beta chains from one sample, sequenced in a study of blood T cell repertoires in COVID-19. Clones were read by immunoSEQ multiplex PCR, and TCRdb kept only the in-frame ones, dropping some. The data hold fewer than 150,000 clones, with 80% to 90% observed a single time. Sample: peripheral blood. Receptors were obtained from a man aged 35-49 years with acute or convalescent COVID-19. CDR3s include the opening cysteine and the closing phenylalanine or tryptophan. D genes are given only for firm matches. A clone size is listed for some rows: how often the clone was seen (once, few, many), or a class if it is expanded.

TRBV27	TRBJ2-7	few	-	CASSPRTDSYEQYF	TGTGCCAGCAGTCCCCGGACAGACTCCTACGAGCAGTACTTC
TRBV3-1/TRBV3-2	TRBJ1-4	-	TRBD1	CASSPNRGLYEKLFF	TGTGCCAGCAGCCCCAACAGGGGTTTATACGAAAAACTGTTTTTT
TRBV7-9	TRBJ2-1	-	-	CASSLRVRGPYNEQFF	TGTGCCAGCAGCTTACGGGTGCGGGGGCCGTACAATGAGCAGTTCTTC
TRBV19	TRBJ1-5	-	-	CASSMSGQRNQPQHF	TGTGCCAGTAGTATGTCCGGACAGCGAAATCAGCCCCAGCATTTT
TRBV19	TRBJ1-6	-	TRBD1	CASRDRDSPLHF	TGTGCCAGTAGGGACAGGGATTCACCCCTCCACTTT
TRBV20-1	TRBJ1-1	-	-	CSAIQGNEAFF	TGCAGTGCAATCCAGGGTAACGAAGCTTTCTTT
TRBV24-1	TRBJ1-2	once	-	CATSGTPNYGYTF	TGTGCCACCAGTGGGACACCGAACTATGGCTACACCTTC
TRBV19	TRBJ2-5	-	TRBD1	CASSIGTDQETQYF	TGTGCCAGTAGTATTGGGACAGACCAAGAGACCCAGTACTTC
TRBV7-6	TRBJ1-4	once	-	CASSLPKKRTPQSTNEKLFF	TGTGCCAGCAGCTTACCCAAAAAACGGACACCGCAATCAACTAATGAAAAACTGTTTTTT
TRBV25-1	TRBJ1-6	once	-	CASSRTAGSYNSPLHF	TGTGCCAGCAGCCGGACAGCAGGGTCCTATAATTCACCCCTCCACTTT
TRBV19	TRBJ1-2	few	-	CASSMGGVGFGYGYTF	TGTGCCAGTAGTATGGGGGGTGTCGGGTTCGGCTATGGCTACACCTTC
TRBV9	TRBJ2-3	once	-	CASSVTDGGAPDTQYF	TGTGCCAGCAGCGTAACTGATGGGGGGGCCCCAGATACGCAGTATTTT
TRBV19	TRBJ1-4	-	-	CASLRGSDEKLFF	TGTGCCAGCCTCCGGGGGAGCGATGAAAAACTGTTTTTT
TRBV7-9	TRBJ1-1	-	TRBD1	CASSVAGTGQEAFF	TGTGCCAGCAGCGTAGCCGGGACAGGTCAAGAAGCTTTCTTT
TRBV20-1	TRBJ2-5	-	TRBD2	CSASLGLAGGPGETQYF	TGCAGTGCTAGTCTCGGACTAGCGGGGGGGCCTGGAGAGACCCAGTACTTC
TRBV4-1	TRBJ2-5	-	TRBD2	CASSQDRERGQETQYF	TGCGCCAGCAGCCAAGATCGGGAGCGGGGGCAAGAGACCCAGTACTTC
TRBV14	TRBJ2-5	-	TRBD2	CASSQDPTSGRETQYF	TGTGCCAGCAGCCAAGACCCTACTAGCGGGAGAGAGACCCAGTACTTC
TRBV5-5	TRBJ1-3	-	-	CASRKTYDTLSGNTIYF	TGTGCCAGCAGGAAAACCTACGACACTCTCTCTGGAAACACCATATATTTT
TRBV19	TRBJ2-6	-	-	CASREDSSGANVLTF	TGTGCCAGTAGGGAGGACAGCTCTGGGGCCAACGTCCTGACTTTC
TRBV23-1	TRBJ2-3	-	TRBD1	CASSQSADRVTDTQYF	TGCGCCAGCAGTCAATCGGCTGACAGGGTCACAGATACGCAGTATTTT
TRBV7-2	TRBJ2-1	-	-	CASSLRLVGNNEQFF	TGTGCCAGCAGCTTAAGACTAGTGGGTAACAATGAGCAGTTCTTC
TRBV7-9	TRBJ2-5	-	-	CASSWSGGETQYF	TGTGCCAGCAGCTGGTCCGGGGGAGAGACCCAGTACTTC
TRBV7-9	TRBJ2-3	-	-	CASSLGGAEDTQYF	TGTGCCAGCAGCTTAGGCGGGGCGGAGGATACGCAGTATTTT
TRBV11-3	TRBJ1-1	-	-	CASSLGALNTEAFF	TGTGCCAGCAGCTTAGGGGCACTGAACACTGAAGCTTTCTTT
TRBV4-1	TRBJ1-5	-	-	CASSQGGQPQHF	TGCGCCAGCAGCCAAGGAGGTCAGCCCCAGCATTTT
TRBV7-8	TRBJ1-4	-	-	CASSLAGRGNEKLFF	TGTGCCAGCAGCTTAGCAGGCAGGGGCAATGAAAAACTGTTTTTT
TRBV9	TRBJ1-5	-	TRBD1	CASSVGDRGQGQPQHF	TGTGCCAGCAGCGTAGGGGACAGGGGGCAGGGGCAGCCCCAGCATTTT
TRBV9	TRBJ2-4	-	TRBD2	CASSRSGGAVDIQYF	TGTGCCAGCAGCCGTAGCGGGGGGGCCGTGGACATTCAGTACTTC
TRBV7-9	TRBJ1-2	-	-	CASSLVEARHYGYTF	TGTGCCAGCAGCTTAGTGGAGGCCCGACACTATGGCTACACCTTC
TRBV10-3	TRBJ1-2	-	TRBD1	CATHPGQGALVGGYTF	TGTGCCACCCACCCGGGACAGGGGGCGCTGGTCGGGGGCTACACCTTC
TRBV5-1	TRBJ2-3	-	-	CASSLGQFSDTQYF	TGCGCCAGCAGCTTGGGACAGTTTTCCGATACGCAGTATTTT
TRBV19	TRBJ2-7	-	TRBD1	CASSRKPGQGVLSYEQYF	TGTGCCAGTAGTAGAAAACCGGGACAGGGGGTTTTATCCTACGAGCAGTACTTC
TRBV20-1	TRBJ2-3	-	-	CSASVWTKAGTADTQYF	TGCAGTGCTAGTGTATGGACTAAGGCGGGGACCGCAGATACGCAGTATTTT
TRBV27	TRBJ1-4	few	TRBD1	CASSLKGPTGHEKLFF	TGTGCCAGCAGTTTAAAGGGTCCGACAGGGCATGAAAAACTGTTTTTT
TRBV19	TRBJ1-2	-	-	CASSMSGLANYGYTF	TGTGCCAGTAGTATGTCCGGGTTAGCTAACTATGGCTACACCTTC
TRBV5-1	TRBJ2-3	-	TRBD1	CASRTGQGADTQYF	TGCGCCAGCAGAACTGGACAGGGGGCAGATACGCAGTATTTT
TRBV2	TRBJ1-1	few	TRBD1	CASSLRQGDTEAFF	TGTGCCAGCAGCCTTCGACAGGGAGACACTGAAGCTTTCTTT
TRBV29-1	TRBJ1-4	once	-	CSVEDRRDEKLFF	TGCAGCGTTGAAGATCGGAGGGACGAAAAACTGTTTTTT
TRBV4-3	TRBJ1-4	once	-	CASSHYRAEKLFF	TGCGCCAGCAGCCATTACAGGGCTGAAAAACTGTTTTTT
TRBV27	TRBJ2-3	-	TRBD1	CASREDRYDTDTQYF	TGTGCCAGCAGGGAGGACAGGTACGACACAGATACGCAGTATTTT
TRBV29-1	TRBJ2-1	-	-	CSVEGGQLNEQFF	TGCAGCGTTGAAGGGGGACAACTCAATGAGCAGTTCTTC
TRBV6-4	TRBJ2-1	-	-	CASSVQGGGIYNEQFF	TGTGCCAGCAGCGTTCAGGGCGGGGGCATCTACAATGAGCAGTTCTTC
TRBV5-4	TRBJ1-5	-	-	CASSLDQFQPQHF	TGTGCCAGCAGCTTGGACCAGTTCCAGCCCCAGCATTTT
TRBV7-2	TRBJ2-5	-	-	CASSSLGGAGIETQYF	TGTGCCAGCAGCTCCCTCGGAGGGGCGGGGATCGAGACCCAGTACTTC
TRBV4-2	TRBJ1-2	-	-	CASSQDASGNGYTF	TGTGCCAGCAGCCAAGATGCATCAGGGAACGGCTACACCTTC
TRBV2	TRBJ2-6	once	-	CASSLVLSGANVLTF	TGTGCCAGCAGCCTAGTCCTCTCTGGGGCCAACGTCCTGACTTTC
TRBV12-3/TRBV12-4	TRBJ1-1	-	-	CASSVRRNTEAFF	TGTGCCAGCAGTGTTCGGAGGAACACTGAAGCTTTCTTT
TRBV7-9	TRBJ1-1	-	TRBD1	CASSRTGTGLEAFF	TGTGCCAGCAGCCGAACCGGGACAGGGCTTGAAGCTTTCTTT
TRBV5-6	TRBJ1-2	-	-	CASSFWTKNYGYTF	TGTGCCAGCAGCTTCTGGACAAAAAACTATGGCTACACCTTC
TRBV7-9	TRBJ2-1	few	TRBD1	CASSRSTGEEFF	TGTGCCAGCAGCCGCTCGACAGGGGAGGAGTTCTTC
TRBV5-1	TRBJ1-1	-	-	CASSLNPGSNTEAFF	TGCGCCAGCAGCTTGAATCCAGGATCGAACACTGAAGCTTTCTTT
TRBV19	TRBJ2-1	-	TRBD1	CASTKDRAYNEQFF	TGTGCCAGTACCAAGGACAGGGCCTACAATGAGCAGTTCTTC
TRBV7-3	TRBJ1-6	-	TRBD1	CASSSQGGYNSPLHF	TGTGCCAGCAGCTCACAGGGGGGGTATAATTCACCCCTCCACTTT
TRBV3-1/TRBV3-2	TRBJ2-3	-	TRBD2	CASSQLPGLAGPDTQYF	TGTGCCAGCAGCCAACTGCCGGGACTAGCGGGGCCAGATACGCAGTATTTT
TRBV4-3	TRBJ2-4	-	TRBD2	CASSPTGNSGGTKDIQYF	TGCGCCAGCAGCCCCACAGGAAATAGCGGGGGCACGAAAGACATTCAGTACTTC
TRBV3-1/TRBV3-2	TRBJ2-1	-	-	CASSLDLSSYNEQFF	TGTGCCAGCAGTCTTGACTTATCCTCCTACAATGAGCAGTTCTTC
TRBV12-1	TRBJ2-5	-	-	CASSPRDTNNQETQYF	TGTGCCAGCAGCCCCCGGGACACTAATAACCAAGAGACCCAGTACTTC